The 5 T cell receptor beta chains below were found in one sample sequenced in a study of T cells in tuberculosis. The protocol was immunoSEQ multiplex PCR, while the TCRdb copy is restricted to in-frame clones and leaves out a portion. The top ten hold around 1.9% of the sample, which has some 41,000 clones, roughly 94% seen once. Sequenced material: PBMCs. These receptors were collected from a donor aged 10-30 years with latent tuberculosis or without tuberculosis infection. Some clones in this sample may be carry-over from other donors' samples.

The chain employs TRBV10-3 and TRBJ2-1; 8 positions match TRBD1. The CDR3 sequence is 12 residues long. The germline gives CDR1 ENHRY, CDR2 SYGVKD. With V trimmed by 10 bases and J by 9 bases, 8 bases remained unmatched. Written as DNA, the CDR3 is TGTGCCACCGGGCAGGGGGCAGGTGAGCAGTTCTTC. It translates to CATGQGAGEQFF.

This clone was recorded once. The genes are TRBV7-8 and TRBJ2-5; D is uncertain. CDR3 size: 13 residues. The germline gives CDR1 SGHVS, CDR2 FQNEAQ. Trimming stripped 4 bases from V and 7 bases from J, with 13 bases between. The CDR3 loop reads CASSSHEFGTQYF. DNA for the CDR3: TGTGCCAGCAGCTCCCATGAGTTCGGGACCCAGTACTTC.

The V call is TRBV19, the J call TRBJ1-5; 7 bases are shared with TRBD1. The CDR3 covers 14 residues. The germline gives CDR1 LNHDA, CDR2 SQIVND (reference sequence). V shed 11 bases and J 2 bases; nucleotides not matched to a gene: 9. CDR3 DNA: TGTGCCGTAGCACAGGGGTGGGGCAATCAGCCCCAGCATTTT. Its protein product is CAVAQGWGNQPQHF.

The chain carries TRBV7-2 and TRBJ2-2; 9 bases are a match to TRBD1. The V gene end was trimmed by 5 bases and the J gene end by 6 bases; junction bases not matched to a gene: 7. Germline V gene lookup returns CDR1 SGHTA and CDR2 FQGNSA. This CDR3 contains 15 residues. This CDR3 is CASSTGTGYAGELFF. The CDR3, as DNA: TGTGCCAGCAGCACCGGGACAGGGTATGCCGGGGAGCTGTTTTTT. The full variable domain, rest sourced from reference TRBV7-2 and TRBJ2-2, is GAGVSQSPSNKVTEKGKDVELRCDPISGHTALYWYRQSLGQGLEFLIYFQGNSAPDKSGLPSDRFSAERTGGSVSTLTIQRTQQEDSAVYLCASSTGTGYAGELFFGEGSRLTVL.

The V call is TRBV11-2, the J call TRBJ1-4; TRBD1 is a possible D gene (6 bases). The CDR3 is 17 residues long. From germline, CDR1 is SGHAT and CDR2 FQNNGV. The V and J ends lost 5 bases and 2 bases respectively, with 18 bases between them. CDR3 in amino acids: CASSRGQSQGTNEKLFF. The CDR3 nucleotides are TGTGCCAGCAGCCGAGGACAGTCCCAGGGGACTAATGAAAAACTGTTTTTT.